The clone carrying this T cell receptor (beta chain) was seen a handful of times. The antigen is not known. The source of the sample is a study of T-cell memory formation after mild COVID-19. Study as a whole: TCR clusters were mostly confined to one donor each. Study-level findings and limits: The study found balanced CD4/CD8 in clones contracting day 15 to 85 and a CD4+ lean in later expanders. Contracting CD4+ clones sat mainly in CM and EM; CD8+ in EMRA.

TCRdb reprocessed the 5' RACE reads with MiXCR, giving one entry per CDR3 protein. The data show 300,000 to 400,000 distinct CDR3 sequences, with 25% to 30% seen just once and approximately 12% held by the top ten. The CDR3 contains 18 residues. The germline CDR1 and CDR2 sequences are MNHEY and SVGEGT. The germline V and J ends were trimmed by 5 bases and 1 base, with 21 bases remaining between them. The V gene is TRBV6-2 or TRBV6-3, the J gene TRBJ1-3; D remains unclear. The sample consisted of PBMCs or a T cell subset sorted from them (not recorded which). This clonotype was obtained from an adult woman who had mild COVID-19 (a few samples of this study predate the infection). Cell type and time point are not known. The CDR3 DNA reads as TGTGCCAGCAGTCGCCCACGGAGATTCATGGCTTCTGGAAACACCATATATTTT. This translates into CASSRPRRFMASGNTIYF.